Below, one T cell receptor (beta chain) is given with its context. Clones were sequenced by immunoSEQ multiplex PCR, and TCRdb holds only the in-frame ones, with some missing. The sample yields 25,000 to 40,000 clones, approximately 90% seen once. The data are from a study of T cell changes during pregnancy in multiple sclerosis. Germline CDR1 is GTSNPN and CDR2 is SVGIG (reference sequence). CDR3 length: 18 residues. The junction had 13 bases not matched to a gene; V was cut back by 0 bases and J by 5 bases. The V and J genes are TRBV30 and TRBJ2-1; 10 nucleotides align to TRBD2. The sequence was obtained from a female donor with multiple sclerosis, enrolled in a pregnancy study. Here the sequenced sample was CD8+ T cells from peripheral blood mononuclear cells, taken in the second trimester of pregnancy. The CDR3 bases are TGTGCCTGGAGTGTGTCCAGCGGGAGGGCCCTCCCCAACAATGAGCAGTTCTTC. It yields the protein CAWSVSSGRALPNNEQFF. The variable domain in full, with the rest retrieved from reference TRBV30 and TRBJ2-1, is SQTIHQWPATLVQPVGSPLSLECTVEGTSNPNLYWYRQAAGRGLQLLFYSVGIGQISSEVPQNLSASRPQDRQFILSSKKLLLSDSGFYLCAWSVSSGRALPNNEQFFGPGTRLTVL.